A single T cell receptor beta chain is shown here with its context. The germline CDR1 and CDR2 sequences are MDHEN and SYDVKM. There are 15 residues in the CDR3. The ends lost 7 bases at V and 0 bases at J; junction bases unmatched: 7. The sample is drawn from a study of blood T cell repertoires in COVID-19. Sequencing used immunoSEQ multiplex PCR; TCRdb keeps in-frame clones, though not all of them. The sample consists of more than 200,000 clones, more than 75% of them appearing once. Cohort placement rested on clinical history that participants reported themselves. This chain connects TRBV28 to TRBJ2-7, with 9 bases identical to TRBD2. The sequence came from a woman in her thirties or forties with acute COVID-19. The sequencing input was PBMCs or T cells enriched from blood (not recorded which). The CDR3 sequence is CASTFSGGISYEQYF. For the CDR3, the DNA is TGTGCCAGCACTTTCAGCGGGGGGATCTCCTACGAGCAGTACTTC.